This T cell receptor beta chain derives from a study of blood T cell repertoires in COVID-19. Some clones are missing from TCRdb's copy, which holds only in-frame ones; the method was immunoSEQ multiplex PCR. The table has about 87,000 clones, less than 80% seen once. This CDR3 has 15 residues. Losses at the gene ends were 10 bases for V and 0 bases for J; bases not matched to a gene: 11. Germline assignment: CDR1 MNHEY and CDR2 SVGAGI. This chain connects TRBV6-5 to TRBJ1-2; 7 positions agree with TRBD1. The material sequenced was peripheral blood. This receptor was taken from a woman aged 45-59 years with acute or convalescent COVID-19. The CDR3 DNA reads as TGTGCCACCGGGGAGCGGACAGGCCCTAACTATGGCTACACCTTC. Protein product: CATGERTGPNYGYTF.